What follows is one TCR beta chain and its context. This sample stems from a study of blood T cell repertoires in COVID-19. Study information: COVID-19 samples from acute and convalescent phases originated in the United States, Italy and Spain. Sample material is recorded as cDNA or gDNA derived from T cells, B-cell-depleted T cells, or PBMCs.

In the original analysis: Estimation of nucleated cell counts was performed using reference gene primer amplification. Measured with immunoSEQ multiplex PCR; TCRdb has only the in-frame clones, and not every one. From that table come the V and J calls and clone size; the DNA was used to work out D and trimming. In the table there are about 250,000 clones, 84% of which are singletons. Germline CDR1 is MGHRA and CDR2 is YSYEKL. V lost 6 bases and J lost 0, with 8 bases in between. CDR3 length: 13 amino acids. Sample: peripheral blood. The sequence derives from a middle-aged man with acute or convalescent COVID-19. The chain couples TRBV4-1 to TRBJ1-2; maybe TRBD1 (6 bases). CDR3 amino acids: CASRDSSNYGYTF. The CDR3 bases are TGCGCCAGCAGGGACAGTTCTAACTATGGCTACACCTTC.